This T cell receptor (beta chain) was captured by sequencing in a study of blood T cells in healthy people across ages. Findings of the study overall: Age brought a roughly linear fall in TCR beta diversity measured per million T cells.

This clonotype was found a few times. The target antigen is unknown. CDR3 length: 20 amino acids. CDR1 is DFQATT and CDR2 is SNEGSKA in the germline V gene (reference sequence). With 5 bases clipped from V and 4 bases from J, the junction kept 25 bases outside the gene matches. The amount of total RNA extracted per sample was at least 5 micrograms. Primers used in a second PCR of about 6 to 11 cycles were a sample-barcoded 5' primer and a J-beta primer mix. Using its own MiXCR run on the 5' RACE reads, TCRdb lists one record per CDR3 protein. Of about 780,000 distinct CDR3 sequences in the sample, about 47% were seen once.

Material: blood. The receptor comes from a man aged 80 or over in good health. This chain joins TRBV20-1 and TRBJ2-5; 10 bases are a match to TRBD2. CDR3 in DNA: TGCAGTGCTCAGAATTTAGCGGCTAGCGGGAGTAGTAGGGATAGAGAGACCCAGTACTTC. Protein: CSAQNLAASGSSRDRETQYF.